These T cell receptor beta chains were read from a single sample in a study of cytomegalovirus exposure and HLA in healthy donors. Profiling relied on immunoSEQ multiplex PCR, and the TCRdb table lists in-frame clones only, not all of them. The sample has about 240,000 clones; 75% to 90% are singletons. The sample comprised PBMCs. These receptors all come from a woman aged 25 to 39 in good health and CMV-seropositive. Each CDR3 is given without its conserved first and last residue. The D gene is left open where the match is weak.

V gene | D gene | CDR3 protein
TRBV6-1 | TRBD1 | ASSSGTGGTEAF
TRBV7-3 | - | ASRPTAYTDTQY
TRBV6-1 | TRBD1 | ASSYEDRVDQPQH
TRBV10-1 | TRBD1 | ASSESMTGAGYEQY
TRBV7-9 | - | ASSPPGEQF
TRBV5-6 | TRBD1 | ASSLKGANEKLF
TRBV30 | TRBD2 | ACPRGSTNEQY
TRBV10-3 | TRBD2 | ATAPTSGRYEQY
TRBV5-1 | TRBD1 | ASSAGQGFNTGELF
TRBV7-2 | - | ASSWGRPGSTDTQY
TRBV10-3 | TRBD1 | AILGQGVTEAF
TRBV19 | - | ASSIDSEPYGYT
TRBV6-5 | - | ASSYSSFVTDTQY
TRBV4-1 | TRBD2 | ASSQEPPLAEYNEQF
TRBV7-6 | TRBD1 | ASSFSEDREYTGELF
TRBV18 | - | ASSQSGPNTGELF
TRBV6-1 | - | ASSEYEGTYEQY
TRBV7-9 | - | AGGTDYNEQF
TRBV6-1 | TRBD1 | ASSGRGSSYEQY
TRBV5-1 | - | ASSRGSPYEQY
TRBV19 | - | ASSPEAWSNQPQH
TRBV19 | TRBD2 | ASSKTSGSSYEQY
TRBV2 | TRBD1 | ASRAGTGGKSEAF
TRBV6-1 | - | ASSPSSYNEQF
TRBV5-1 | TRBD2 | ASSLTGGGRHEQY
TRBV5-1 | - | ASSLTTGTNTEAF
TRBV7-9 | TRBD1 | ASSPTGAHEQY
TRBV18 | TRBD2 | ASSGTSGSGNEQY
TRBV9 | - | ASSVVEVYEQY
TRBV19 | TRBD1 | ASSTGGEAF
TRBV6-6 | - | ASSYGLAVSFETQY
TRBV13 | - | ASSLGWENSGNTIY
TRBV5-1 | - | ASSHEPTTWGHTEAF
TRBV27 | TRBD1 | ASSLVQGTEAF
TRBV2 | TRBD2 | ASSDSGGDTQY
TRBV18 | TRBD2 | ASSPGGEETYEQY
TRBV7-2 | TRBD1 | ASSVDRGPGELF
TRBV6-6 | - | ASGKTGSNQPQH
TRBV5-1 | - | ASSLWGGPPNEQY
TRBV30 | - | AWRKIEGNTEAF
TRBV11-2 | - | ASSLRGGANEQF
TRBV7-2 | TRBD2 | ASPPQAGSSGANVLT
TRBV6-6 | TRBD2 | ATVSGSASYEQY
TRBV6-5 | TRBD2 | ASSYSTGGYEQY
TRBV5-6 | - | ASSRGTASYEQY
TRBV30 | - | AWSPLGRSYEQY
TRBV15 | - | ATSRERSGQETQY
TRBV21-1 | - | ASSKDEGKTYNEQF
TRBV5-4 | - | ASRGGNTIY
TRBV6-5 | - | ASNQGAGRGSEQY
TRBV19 | - | ASKKAGDYQPQH
TRBV4-1 | TRBD2 | ASSQSGLDYNEQF
TRBV2 | - | ASAGGEGGEQY
TRBV18 | - | ASSPQLIGQGSYEQY
TRBV6-5 | - | ASTGWDTQY
TRBV25-1 | - | ASSETGSSYNEQF
TRBV27 | - | ASSLYEGAMAYNEQF